A selection of T cell receptor beta chains follows, all from one sample in a study of T cell repertoires in cytomegalovirus infection. Antigen specificity for these receptors is unknown. TCRdb re-analysed the reads in MiXCR, keeping a single row per CDR3 protein. The table shows 830,000 or so distinct CDR3 sequences, with about 33% occurring only once. The sequenced sample was cultured CD8+ T cells from PBMCs, obtained from culture after CMV antigen stimulation. The receptors stem from a human donor in good health (CMV status not recorded). Some clones in this sample may be carry-over from other donors' samples. CDR3s include the opening cysteine and the closing phenylalanine or tryptophan. D genes are given only for firm matches. A clone size is listed for some rows: how often the clone was seen (once, few, many), or a class if it is expanded.

cdr3_nt: TGTGCCAGCAGCCCCCACGGGGGGGCAGTCATATTGGACATTCAGTACTTC
cdr3_aa: CASSPHGGAVILDIQYF
d_call: TRBD2
v_call: TRBV7-8
j_call: TRBJ2-4
clone_size: many

cdr3_nt: TGTGCCAGCTCCGCGGGAGGGGGCCTTGGCTACACCTTC
cdr3_aa: CASSAGGGLGYTF
d_call: TRBD1
v_call: TRBV5-5
j_call: TRBJ1-2
clone_size: -

cdr3_nt: TGTGCCAGCAGCTCATCGACGGGGAGACTTCGTTTGTTAGGAGCTTTCTTT
cdr3_aa: CASSSSTGRLRLLGAFF
d_call: -
v_call: TRBV7-9
j_call: TRBJ1-1
clone_size: -

cdr3_nt: TGTGCCAGCAGCTACCCCGGAGGGACCGACAGGCTGACCGGGGAGCTGTTTTTT
cdr3_aa: CASSYPGGTDRLTGELFF
d_call: -
v_call: TRBV7-6
j_call: TRBJ2-2
clone_size: -

cdr3_nt: TGTGCCAGCATCAGCGACAGTCACACTGAAGCTTTCTTT
cdr3_aa: CASISDSHTEAFF
d_call: -
v_call: TRBV6-1
j_call: TRBJ1-1
clone_size: few

cdr3_nt: TGTGCCAGCAGTTTAGGAGGGCGCGGACAAGAGACCCAGTACTTC
cdr3_aa: CASSLGGRGQETQYF
d_call: -
v_call: TRBV12-3/TRBV12-4
j_call: TRBJ2-5
clone_size: many

cdr3_nt: TGTGCCAGCAGTTTAGGACAGGGGCCGAACACTGAAGCTTTCTTT
cdr3_aa: CASSLGQGPNTEAFF
d_call: TRBD1
v_call: TRBV27
j_call: TRBJ1-1
clone_size: few

cdr3_nt: TGCAGTGCTAGAGACGCCCACAATGAGCAGTTCTTC
cdr3_aa: CSARDAHNEQFF
d_call: -
v_call: TRBV20-1
j_call: TRBJ2-1
clone_size: few

cdr3_nt: TGTGCCAGCAGCAAAACAGAGAACACTGAAGCTTTCTTT
cdr3_aa: CASSKTENTEAFF
d_call: -
v_call: TRBV5-6
j_call: TRBJ1-1
clone_size: few

cdr3_nt: TGCGCCAGCAGCCAAGATGGGACAGGCTACTACGAGCAGTACTTC
cdr3_aa: CASSQDGTGYYEQYF
d_call: TRBD1
v_call: TRBV4-1
j_call: TRBJ2-7
clone_size: -

cdr3_nt: TGTGCCAGCAGCTCCACCCTAGGACAGGTCGGGGAGACCCAGTACTTC
cdr3_aa: CASSSTLGQVGETQYF
d_call: TRBD1
v_call: TRBV7-6
j_call: TRBJ2-5
clone_size: -

cdr3_nt: TGTGCTAGTGGTTTCGGCATGGACAGGGGCTGGACCGAGCAGTACTTC
cdr3_aa: CASGFGMDRGWTEQYF
d_call: TRBD1
v_call: TRBV12-5
j_call: TRBJ2-7
clone_size: few

cdr3_nt: TGTGCCAGCACCCACGGTGGGCTGATTGAAGCTTTCTTT
cdr3_aa: CASTHGGLIEAFF
d_call: -
v_call: TRBV12-3/TRBV12-4
j_call: TRBJ1-1
clone_size: -

cdr3_nt: TGTGCCAGCAGTCCCCGGACCCGCCAAGATACGCAGTATTTT
cdr3_aa: CASSPRTRQDTQYF
d_call: -
v_call: TRBV28
j_call: TRBJ2-3
clone_size: -

cdr3_nt: TGCGCCAGCAGCCAAGAAGAGGGGGCGGTTGCGGGGGGTGGTGAGCAGTTCTTC
cdr3_aa: CASSQEEGAVAGGGEQFF
d_call: -
v_call: TRBV4-1
j_call: TRBJ2-1
clone_size: few